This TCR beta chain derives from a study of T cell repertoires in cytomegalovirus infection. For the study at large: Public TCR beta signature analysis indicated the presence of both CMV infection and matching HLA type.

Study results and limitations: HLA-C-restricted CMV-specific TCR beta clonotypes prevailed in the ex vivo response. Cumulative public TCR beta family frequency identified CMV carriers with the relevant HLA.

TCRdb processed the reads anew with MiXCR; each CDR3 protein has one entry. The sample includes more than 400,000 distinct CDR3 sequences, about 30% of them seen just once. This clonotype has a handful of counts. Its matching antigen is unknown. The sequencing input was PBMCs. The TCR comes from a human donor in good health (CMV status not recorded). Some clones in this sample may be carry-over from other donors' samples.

The CDR3 nucleotides are TGTGCCAGCAGGGCTCCGAGCGGGAGGGCCGACAATGAGCAGTTCTTC. Translating it yields CASRAPSGRADNEQFF. The chain carries TRBV12-3 or TRBV12-4 and TRBJ2-1; 10 bases map to TRBD2. The CDR3 loop spans 16 amino acids. With 6 bases clipped from V and 5 bases from J, the junction kept 10 bases outside the gene matches.